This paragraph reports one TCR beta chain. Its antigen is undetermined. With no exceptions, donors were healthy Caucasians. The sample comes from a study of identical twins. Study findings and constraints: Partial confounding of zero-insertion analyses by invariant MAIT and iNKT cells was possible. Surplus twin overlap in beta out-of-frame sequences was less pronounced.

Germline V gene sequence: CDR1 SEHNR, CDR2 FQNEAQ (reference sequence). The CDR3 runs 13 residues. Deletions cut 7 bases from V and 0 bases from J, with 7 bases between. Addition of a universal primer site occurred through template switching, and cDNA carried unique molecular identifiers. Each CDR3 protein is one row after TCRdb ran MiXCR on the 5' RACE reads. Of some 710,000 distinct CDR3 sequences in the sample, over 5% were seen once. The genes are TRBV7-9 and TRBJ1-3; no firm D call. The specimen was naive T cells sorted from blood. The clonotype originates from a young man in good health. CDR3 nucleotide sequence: TGTGCCAGCATTAGAGGCTCTGGAAACACCATATATTTT. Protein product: CASIRGSGNTIYF.